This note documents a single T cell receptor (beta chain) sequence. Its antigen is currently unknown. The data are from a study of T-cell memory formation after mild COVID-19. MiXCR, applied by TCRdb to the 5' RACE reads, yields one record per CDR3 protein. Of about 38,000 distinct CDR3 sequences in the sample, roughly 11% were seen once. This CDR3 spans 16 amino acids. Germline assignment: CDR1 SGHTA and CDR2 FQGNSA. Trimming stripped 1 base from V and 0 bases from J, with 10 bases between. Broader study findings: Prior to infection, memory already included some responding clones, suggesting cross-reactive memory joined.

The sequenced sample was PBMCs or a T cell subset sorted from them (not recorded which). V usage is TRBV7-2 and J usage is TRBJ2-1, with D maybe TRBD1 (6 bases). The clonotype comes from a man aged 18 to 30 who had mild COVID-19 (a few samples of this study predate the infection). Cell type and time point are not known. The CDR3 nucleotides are TGTGCCAGCAGCTTAGAGGGACACAGCTCCTACAATGAGCAGTTCTTC. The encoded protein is CASSLEGHSSYNEQFF. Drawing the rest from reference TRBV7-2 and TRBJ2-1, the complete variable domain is GAGVSQSPSNKVTEKGKDVELRCDPISGHTALYWYRQSLGQGLEFLIYFQGNSAPDKSGLPSDRFSAERTGGSVSTLTIQRTQQEDSAVYLCASSLEGHSSYNEQFFGPGTRLTVL.